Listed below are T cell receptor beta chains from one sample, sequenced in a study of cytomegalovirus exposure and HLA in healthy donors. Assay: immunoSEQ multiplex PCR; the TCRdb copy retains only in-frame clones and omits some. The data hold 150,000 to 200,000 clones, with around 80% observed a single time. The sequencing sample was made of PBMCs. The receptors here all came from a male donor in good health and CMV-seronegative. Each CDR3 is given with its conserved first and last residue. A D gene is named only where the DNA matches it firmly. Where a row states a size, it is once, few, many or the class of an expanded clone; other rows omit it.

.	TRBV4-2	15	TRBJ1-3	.	TGTGCCAGCAGCCAATCCGGGACAAATGGAAACACCATATATTTT	CASSQSGTNGNTIYF
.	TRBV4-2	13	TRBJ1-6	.	TGTGCCAGCAGCCAAGAGAGAAGTTCACCCCTCCACTTT	CASSQERSSPLHF
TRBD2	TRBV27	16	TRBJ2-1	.	TGTGCCAGCAGTTTTGACCTAGCGGGGGGGCCGCATGAGCAGTTCTTC	CASSFDLAGGPHEQFF
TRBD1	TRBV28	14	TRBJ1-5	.	TGTGCCAGCCACTTTGACAGGGGGAATCAGCCCCAGCATTTT	CASHFDRGNQPQHF
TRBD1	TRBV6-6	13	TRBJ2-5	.	TGTGCCAGCGCCGACAGGGGCGGAGAGACCCAGTACTTC	CASADRGGETQYF
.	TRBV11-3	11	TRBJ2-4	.	TGTGCCAGCAGCAAGGGGGGGATTCAGTACTTC	CASSKGGIQYF
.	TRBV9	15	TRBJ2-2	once	TGTGCCAGCAGCGTAGCGAGGGCCGAGGGCGGGGAGCTGTTTTTT	CASSVARAEGGELFF
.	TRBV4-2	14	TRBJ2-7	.	TGTGCCAGCAGCCAAGTCGGAGAGACCTACGAGCAGTACTTC	CASSQVGETYEQYF
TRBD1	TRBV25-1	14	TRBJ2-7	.	TGTGCCAGCAGTGGATCCGTAACAGGGGTCGAGCAGTACTTC	CASSGSVTGVEQYF
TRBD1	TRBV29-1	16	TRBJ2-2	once	TGCAGCGTTGAAGGAAGGGACAGGATGGGTAGGGGGGAGCTGTTTTTT	CSVEGRDRMGRGELFF
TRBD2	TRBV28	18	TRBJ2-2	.	TGTGCCAGCTCATCAAGCGGGACTAGCGCATCGAACACCGGGGAGCTGTTTTTT	CASSSSGTSASNTGELFF
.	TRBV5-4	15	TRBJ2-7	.	TGTGCCAGCAGCTTGGGGCAGGCGGGGTACTACGAGCAGTACTTC	CASSLGQAGYYEQYF
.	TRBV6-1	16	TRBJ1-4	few	TGTGCCAGCAGTGAGGGCGGGGGACGGGTGAATGAAAAACTGTTTTTT	CASSEGGGRVNEKLFF
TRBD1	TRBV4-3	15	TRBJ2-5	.	TGCGCCAGCAGCCATCAGACAGGGGTCGGGGAGACCCAGTACTTC	CASSHQTGVGETQYF